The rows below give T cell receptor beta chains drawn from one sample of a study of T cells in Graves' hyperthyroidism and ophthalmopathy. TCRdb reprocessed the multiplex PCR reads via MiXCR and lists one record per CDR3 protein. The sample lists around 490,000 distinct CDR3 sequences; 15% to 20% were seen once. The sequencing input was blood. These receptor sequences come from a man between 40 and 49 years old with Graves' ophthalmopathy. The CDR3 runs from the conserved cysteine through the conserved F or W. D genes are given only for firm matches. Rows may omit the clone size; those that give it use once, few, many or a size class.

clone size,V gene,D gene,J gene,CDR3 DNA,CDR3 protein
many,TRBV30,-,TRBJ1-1,TGTGCCTGGAGTCTCGACTCTCCTGAAGCTTTCTTT,CAWSLDSPEAFF
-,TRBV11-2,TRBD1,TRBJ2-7,TGTGCCAGCAGCTTATCAGGGGGCTACGCCTACGAGCAGTACTTC,CASSLSGGYAYEQYF
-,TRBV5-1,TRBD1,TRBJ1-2,TGCGCCAGCAGCTCTGGGACAGGGGACGGCTACGCCTTC,CASSSGTGDGYAF
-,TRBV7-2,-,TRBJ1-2,TGTGCCAGCAGCGGAATGGCCGGGACCCTCAGCCCTAACTATGGCTACACCTTC,CASSGMAGTLSPNYGYTF
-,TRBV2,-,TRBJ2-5,TGTGCCAGCAGTGTTGGAGGGGTAGGGCGAGAGACCCAGTACTTC,CASSVGGVGRETQYF
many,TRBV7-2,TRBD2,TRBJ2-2,TGTGCCAGCAGCTTAGCAGCTAGCGGGTCCGGGGAGCTGTTTTTT,CASSLAASGSGELFF
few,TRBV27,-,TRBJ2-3,TGTGCCAGCAGTTCCCTGGTTAGCGACACGCAGTATTTT,CASSSLVSDTQYF
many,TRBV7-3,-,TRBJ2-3,TGTGCCAGCAGCTTAGTGGGACACACAGATACGCAGTATTTT,CASSLVGHTDTQYF
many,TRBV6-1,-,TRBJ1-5,TGTGCCAGCAGAGGTGAGGGGGGTTGGCAGCCCCAGCATTTT,CASRGEGGWQPQHF
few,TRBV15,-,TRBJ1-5,TGTGCCACCAACAGAGATAGCAATCAGCCCCAGCATTTT,CATNRDSNQPQHF
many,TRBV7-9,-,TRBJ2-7,TGTGCCAGCGGACTCGACGGCTACGAGCAGTACTTC,CASGLDGYEQYF
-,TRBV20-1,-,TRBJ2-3,TGCAGTGCCAGGGTCTCGGGGGTCTCGGGAGATACGCAGTATTTT,CSARVSGVSGDTQYF
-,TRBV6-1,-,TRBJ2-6,TGTGCCAGCATGAGTCTCCTCGGGGCCAACGTCCTGACTTTC,CASMSLLGANVLTF
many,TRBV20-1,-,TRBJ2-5,TGCAGTGCTCCACGCCAAGAGACCCAGTACTTC,CSAPRQETQYF
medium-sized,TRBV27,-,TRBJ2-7,TGTGCCAGCAGCTCTTCCTACGAGCAGTACTTC,CASSSSYEQYF
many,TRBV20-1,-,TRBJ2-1,TGCAGTGCCAGAAGCGGCCCGGTGGATGAGCAGTTCTTC,CSARSGPVDEQFF
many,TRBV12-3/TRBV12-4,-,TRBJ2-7,TGTGCCAGCAGCCCGGACAGTCTGGCCGAGCAGTACTTC,CASSPDSLAEQYF
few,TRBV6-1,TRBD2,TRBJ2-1,TGTGCCAGCAGTTTTCGATCCCCGCGGGGGGGGCTACTAGCGGGGCTATACAATGAGCAGTTCTTC,CASSFRSPRGGLLAGLYNEQFF
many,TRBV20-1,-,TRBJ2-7,TGCAGTGCTAGAGGGGGGCTCTACGAGCAGTACTTC,CSARGGLYEQYF
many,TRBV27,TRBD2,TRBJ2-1,TGTGCCAGCAGTTTCTATGCCGGGACTAGCGGCAATGAGCAGTTCTTC,CASSFYAGTSGNEQFF
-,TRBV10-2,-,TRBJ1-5,TGCGCCAGCAGTGAGTCCCATAGCAATCAGCCCCAGCATTTT,CASSESHSNQPQHF
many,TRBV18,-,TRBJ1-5,TGTGCCAGCTCACAAGGCGAGAATCAGCCCCAGCATTTT,CASSQGENQPQHF
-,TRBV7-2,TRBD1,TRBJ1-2,TGTGCCAGCAGCTTGGACAGGGGGCGCGGTCTGGGCACCTTC,CASSLDRGRGLGTF
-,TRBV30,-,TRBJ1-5,TGTGCCTGGAGTGTAGGTGGGAGCAATCAGCCCCAGCATTTT,CAWSVGGSNQPQHF
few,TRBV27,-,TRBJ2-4,TGTGCCAGCAGTTTATCCGATGTAGCCAAAAACATTCAGTACTTC,CASSLSDVAKNIQYF
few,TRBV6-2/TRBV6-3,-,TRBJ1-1,TGTGCCAGCAGTGCCCCCGGGGGAGACACTGAAGCTTTCTTT,CASSAPGGDTEAFF
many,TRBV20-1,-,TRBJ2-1,TGCAGTGCTAGGGGGCCCAGCTCCTACAATGAGCAGTTCTTC,CSARGPSSYNEQFF
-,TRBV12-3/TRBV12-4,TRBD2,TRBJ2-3,TGTGCCAGCAGCCAGCGGGGGGCAGATACGCAGTATTTT,CASSQRGADTQYF
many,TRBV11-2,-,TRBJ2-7,TGTGCCAGCAGCTTCTCCAGGGCCGAGCAGTACTTC,CASSFSRAEQYF
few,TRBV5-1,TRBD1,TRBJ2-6,TGCGCCAGCAGCTTACAGACAGGGGGTAGCTCTGGGGCCAACGTCCTGACTTTC,CASSLQTGGSSGANVLTF
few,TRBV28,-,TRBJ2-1,TGTGCCAGCAGTTCCTCTAGCGTCTACAATGAGCAGTTCTTC,CASSSSSVYNEQFF
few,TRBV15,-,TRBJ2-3,TGTGCCACCGCGGGTGTGTTAAGCACAGATACGCAGTATTTT,CATAGVLSTDTQYF
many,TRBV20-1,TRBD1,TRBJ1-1,TGCAGTGCTATTTTACAGGGGCCCCTCACTGAAGCTTTCTTT,CSAILQGPLTEAFF
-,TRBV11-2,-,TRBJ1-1,TGTGCCAGCACCCATGGGCGGGTTTGGGGGAGTAACACTGAAGCTTTCTTT,CASTHGRVWGSNTEAFF
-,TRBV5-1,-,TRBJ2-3,TGCGCCAGCAGCTTGGCTGGGGACGGGGTTGACACAGATACGCAGTATTTT,CASSLAGDGVDTDTQYF
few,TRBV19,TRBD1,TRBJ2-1,TGTGCCAGTAGTACTTGGGACAGTAGCTCCTACAATGAGCAGTTCTTC,CASSTWDSSSYNEQFF
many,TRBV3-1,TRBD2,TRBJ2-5,TGTGCCAGCAGCCAAGTCAGCGGGGGGGCGTCGAGGGAGACCCAGTACTTC,CASSQVSGGASRETQYF
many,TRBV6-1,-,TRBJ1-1,TGTGCCAGCAGTGAACGTGTGGGGAACACTGAAGCTTTCTTT,CASSERVGNTEAFF
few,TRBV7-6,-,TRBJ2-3,TGTGCCAGCAGCTTAGTCGGCCCGGGACGCACAGATACGCAGTATTTT,CASSLVGPGRTDTQYF
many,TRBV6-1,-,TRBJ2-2,TGTGCCAGCAGTTTCACCCCGGTGGGGACGAACACCGGGGAGCTGTTTTTT,CASSFTPVGTNTGELFF
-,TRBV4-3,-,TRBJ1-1,TGCGCCAGCAGCCAAGATCTTGGTGAACTCACTGAAGCTTTCTTT,CASSQDLGELTEAFF
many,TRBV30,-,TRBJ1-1,TGTGCCTGCCGGGAATGGAGGAACACTGAAGCTTTCTTT,CACREWRNTEAFF
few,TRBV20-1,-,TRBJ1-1,TGCAGTGCTAGGGGGGGACGGGGGGTTTCGAACACTGAAGCTTTCTTT,CSARGGRGVSNTEAFF
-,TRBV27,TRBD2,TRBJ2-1,TGTGCCAGCAGTTTGATGAGGACTAGGGACAATGAGCAGTTCTTC,CASSLMRTRDNEQFF
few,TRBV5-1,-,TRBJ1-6,TGCGCCAGCAGCTTGACAGGGCAAGGTCGGTCACCCCTCCACTTT,CASSLTGQGRSPLHF
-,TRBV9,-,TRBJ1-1,TGTGCCAGCAGCCCACCGGACGGACGGAACACTGAAGCTTTCTTT,CASSPPDGRNTEAFF